These 11 T cell receptor beta chains were sequenced from one sample in a study of T cells in Graves' hyperthyroidism and ophthalmopathy. Regions amplified from RNA transcripts were the TCR beta CDR3 regions. HTBI primers were the set used in a first-round RT-PCR of the TCR CDR3. TCRdb re-derived calls from the multiplex PCR reads in MiXCR, one entry per CDR3 protein. The sample yields 250,000 to 300,000 distinct CDR3 sequences, roughly 19% seen once. Material for sequencing was blood. Source of these receptors: a man aged 50 to 59 with Graves' ophthalmopathy.

The chain is built from TRBV7-2 and TRBJ2-7; D might be TRBD2 (6 bases). The CDR3 loop spans 15 amino acids. Germline CDR1 reads SGHTA; CDR2 reads FQGNSA. Trimming stripped 1 base from V and 4 bases from J, with 14 bases between. The CDR3 sequence is CASSLVRLGQYEQYF. Here the CDR3 DNA reads TGTGCCAGCAGCTTAGTTCGACTAGGGCAATACGAGCAGTACTTC.

In its sample, this clonotype was seen a few times. The V gene is TRBV27, the J gene TRBJ1-6; D possibly corresponds to TRBD1 (5 bases). The CDR3 covers 15 residues. Between the trimmed V and J ends, which lost 0 bases and 5 bases, there was a span of 8 bases. CDR1 is MNHEY, CDR2 SMNVEV, per germline (reference sequence). CDR3 coding DNA: TGTGCCAGCAGTTTATCGGCAGGGAATAATTCACCCCTCCACTTT. It specifies CASSLSAGNNSPLHF.

This clonotype was recorded many times. CDR3 loop: CASSPGHWSSYNEQFF. DNA for the CDR3: TGTGCCAGCAGCCCCGGACACTGGAGCTCCTACAATGAGCAGTTCTTC. V is TRBV11-2 and J is TRBJ2-1, with D possibly TRBD1 on 5 matching bases. V was cut by 5 bases and J by 0 bases, with 14 bases left in between. Germline values: CDR1 SGHAT, CDR2 FQNNGV. The CDR3 consists of 16 residues.

This chain joins TRBV4-2 and TRBJ1-3; D may be TRBD1 (5 bases). The CDR3 has 15 amino acids. CDR1 and CDR2 (germline): LGHNA, YNFKEQ. V was pared by 0 bases and J by 3 bases, with 9 bases between. The CDR3, as DNA: TGTGCCAGCAGCCAAGAGAAAGGGGATGGAAACACCATATATTTT. Its protein product is CASSQEKGDGNTIYF.

This clonotype has a handful of counts. The chain carries TRBV11-2 and TRBJ2-3; 7 positions match TRBD1. Per the germline V gene, CDR1 is SGHAT and CDR2 is FQNNGV. With 0 bases clipped from V and 10 bases from J, the junction kept 7 bases outside the gene matches. This CDR3 is 14 amino acids long. DNA for the CDR3: TGTGCCAGCAGCTTAGACCCCGGGACAGAAGCGCAGTATTTT. This encodes CASSLDPGTEAQYF.

This clonotype appeared a few times. CDR3 sequence: CASSQGWRTRGNEQFF. For the CDR3, the DNA is TGCGCCAGCAGCCAAGGGTGGAGGACTCGCGGTAATGAGCAGTTCTTC. V is TRBV4-1 and J is TRBJ2-1; weak D call: TRBD2 (5 bases). The germline V and J ends were trimmed by 1 base and 7 bases, with 17 bases remaining between them. Per germline, CDR1 MGHRA and CDR2 YSYEKL. This CDR3 comprises 16 residues.

This chain links TRBV11-2 with TRBJ2-1; 10 bases align to TRBD2. V shed 2 bases and J 9 bases; nucleotides not matched to a gene: 4. The CDR3 is 14 residues long. CDR1 and CDR2 (germline): SGHAT, FQNNGV. The CDR3, as DNA: TGTGCCAGCAGCTTAAGCGGGAGGGCCAGTGAGCAGTTCTTC. Amino acid sequence: CASSLSGRASEQFF. The variable domain in full, completed from reference TRBV11-2 and TRBJ2-1, reads EAGVAQSPRYKIIEKRQSVAFWCNPISGHATLYWYQQILGQGPKLLIQFQNNGVVDDSQLPKDRFSAERLKGVDSTLKIQPAKLEDSAVYLCASSLSGRASEQFFGPGTRLTVL.

The J gene is TRBJ1-1, the V gene TRBV30; D not certain. V was pared by 0 bases and J by 0 bases, with 8 bases between. The CDR3 is made up of 14 amino acids. The germline V gene encodes CDR1 GTSNPN and CDR2 SVGIG (reference sequence). The CDR3 loop is CAWSVPSLNTEAFF. The CDR3 coding sequence is TGTGCCTGGAGTGTTCCGTCCTTGAACACTGAAGCTTTCTTT.

This clonotype was found a few times. The V call is TRBV24-1, the J call TRBJ1-1; tentative D call: TRBD1 (6 bases). Trimming removed 7 bases from V and 0 bases from J, with 8 bases in between. Germline CDR1 and CDR2: KGHDR and SFDVKD. The CDR3 runs to 13 residues. The CDR3 sequence is CATRGALNTEAFF. The CDR3 DNA reads TGTGCCACCAGGGGGGCCTTGAACACTGAAGCTTTCTTT.

The table lists this clonotype with many counts. The V gene is TRBV28, the J gene TRBJ2-5, with D possibly TRBD2 on 7 matching bases. Germline V gives CDR1 MDHEN, CDR2 SYDVKM. The CDR3 has 14 amino acids. The V and J ends lost 7 bases and 5 bases respectively, with 17 bases between them. This chain's CDR3 is CASIPGGASETQYF. The CDR3 nucleotides are TGTGCCAGCATCCCTGGGGGGGCGAGCGAGACCCAGTACTTC.

This clonotype was seen a few times. V usage is TRBV24-1 and J usage is TRBJ1-1; the D gene is possibly TRBD1 (5 bases). The ends were cut back, 5 bases at V and 4 bases at J, with 16 bases in the middle. CDR1 KGHDR and CDR2 SFDVKD come from the germline V gene. The CDR3 extends over 15 amino acids. CDR3 in amino acids: CATSGGSGVGTEAFF. DNA for the CDR3: TGTGCCACCAGTGGGGGGTCTGGGGTCGGCACTGAAGCTTTCTTT.